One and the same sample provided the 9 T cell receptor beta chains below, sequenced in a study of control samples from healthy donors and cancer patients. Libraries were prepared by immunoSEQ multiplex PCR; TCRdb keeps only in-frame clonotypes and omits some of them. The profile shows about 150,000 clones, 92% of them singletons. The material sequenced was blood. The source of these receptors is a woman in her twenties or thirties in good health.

The CDR3: CASSLRIHEQFF. CDR3 nucleotides: TGTGCCAGCAGTTTACGGATCCATGAGCAGTTCTTC. The chain links TRBV28 to TRBJ2-1; D is ambiguous. The CDR3 totals 12 residues. Germline V gene sequence: CDR1 MDHEN, CDR2 SYDVKM. Trimming stripped 2 bases from V and 8 bases from J, with 7 bases between.

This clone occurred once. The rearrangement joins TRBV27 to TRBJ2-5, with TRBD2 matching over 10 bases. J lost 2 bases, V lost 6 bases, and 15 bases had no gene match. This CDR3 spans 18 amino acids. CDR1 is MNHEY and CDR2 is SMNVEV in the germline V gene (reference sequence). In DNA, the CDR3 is TGTGCCAGCAGCCTTGGCCCCCCGACTAGCGGGTCACAAGAGACCCAGTACTTC. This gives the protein CASSLGPPTSGSQETQYF.

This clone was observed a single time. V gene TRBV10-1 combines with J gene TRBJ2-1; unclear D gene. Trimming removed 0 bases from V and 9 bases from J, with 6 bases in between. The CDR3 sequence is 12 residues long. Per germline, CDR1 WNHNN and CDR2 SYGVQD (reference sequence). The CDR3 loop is CASSESLSEQFF. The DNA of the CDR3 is TGCGCCAGCAGTGAGTCCCTCAGTGAGCAGTTCTTC.

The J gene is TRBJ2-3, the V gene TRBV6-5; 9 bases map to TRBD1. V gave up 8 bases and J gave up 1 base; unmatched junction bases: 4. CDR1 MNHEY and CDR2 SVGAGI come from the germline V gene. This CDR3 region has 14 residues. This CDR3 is CASGRDRGTDTQYF. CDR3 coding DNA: TGTGCCAGCGGGCGGGACAGGGGCACAGATACGCAGTATTTT.

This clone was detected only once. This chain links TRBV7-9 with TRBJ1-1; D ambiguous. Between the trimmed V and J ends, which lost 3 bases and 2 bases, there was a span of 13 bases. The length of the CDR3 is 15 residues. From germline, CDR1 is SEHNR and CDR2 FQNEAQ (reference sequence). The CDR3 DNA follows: TGTGCCAGCAGCTTTCCAAACAGAATAAACACTGAAGCTTTCTTT. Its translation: CASSFPNRINTEAFF.

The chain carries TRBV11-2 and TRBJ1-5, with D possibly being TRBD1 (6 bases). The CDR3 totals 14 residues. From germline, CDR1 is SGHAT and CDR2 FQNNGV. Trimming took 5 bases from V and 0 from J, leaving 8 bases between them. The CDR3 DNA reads TGTGCCAGCAGCCGGACAGTTAGCAATCAGCCCCAGCATTTT. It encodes CASSRTVSNQPQHF.

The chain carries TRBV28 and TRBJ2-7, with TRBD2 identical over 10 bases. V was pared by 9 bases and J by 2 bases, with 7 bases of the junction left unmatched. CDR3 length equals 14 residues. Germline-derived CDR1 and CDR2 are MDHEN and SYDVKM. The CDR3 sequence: CASTSSGGTYEQYF. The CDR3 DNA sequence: TGTGCCAGTACCTCTAGCGGGGGTACCTACGAGCAGTACTTC.

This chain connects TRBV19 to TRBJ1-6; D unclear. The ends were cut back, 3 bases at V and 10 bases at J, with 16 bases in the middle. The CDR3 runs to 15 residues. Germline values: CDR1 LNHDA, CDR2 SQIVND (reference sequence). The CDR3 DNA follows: TGTGCCAGTAGTATCCAGGCGGGCGAGGAGTCACCCCTCCACTTT. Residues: CASSIQAGEESPLHF.

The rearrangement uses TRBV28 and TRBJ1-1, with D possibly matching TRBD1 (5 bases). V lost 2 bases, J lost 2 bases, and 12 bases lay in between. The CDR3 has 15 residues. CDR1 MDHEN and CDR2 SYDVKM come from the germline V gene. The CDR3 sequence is CASSLAGTSNTEAFF. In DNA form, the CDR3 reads TGTGCCAGCAGTTTAGCCGGGACGTCAAACACTGAAGCTTTCTTT.